This TCR beta chain came from a study of beta chain features in type 1 diabetes (dated by TCRdb to the late 2010s). With respect to the entire study: No differences in mean age, gender distribution, total cell number or subset yield were found between patients and healthy donors. A total of approximately 100 million sorted cells were examined across all samples, and the number of cells per subset was strongly correlated with RNA yield. The study compared TCRB repertoires of sorted circulating CD4+ T cell subsets between recently diagnosed type 1 diabetes patients and matched healthy donors. Whereas all 30 or so donors provided naive and central memory subsets, regulatory and stem cell-like memory subsets were isolated from just 8 patients and roughly eight healthy donors. Overall results and qualifications from the work: HLA sub-analyses involved small numbers of individuals, so any influence of HLA type on TCRB rearrangement remained unresolved. A moderate but significant shortening of TCRB CDR3 length was observed in type 1 diabetes patients in all four CD4+ subsets. Patients with type 1 diabetes made fewer insertions and deleted more nucleotides at VDJ recombination sites, implying thymic rearrangement abnormalities. Naive, central memory and regulatory TCRB repertoires appeared to be more alike among patients than among healthy donors. Because cDNA rather than genomic DNA was sequenced, highly expressing activated cells could have been over-represented, although no difference in activation and CD3 levels was found between groups. Shorter templates might have been favored by PCR, but patient and control samples were amplified and corrected together, so both groups would have been affected equally by any skew.

This clone was detected only a few times. No antigen is known for it. There are no base qualities to consult, and no much larger clone falls within one base. Per the germline V gene, SGHTA is the CDR1 and FQGNSA is the CDR2. Measured from the cysteine to the phenylalanine, the CDR3 is 13 residues long. Only the CDR3 DNA is retained, 39 bases long and in frame from the first base. V is shortened by 5 bases, J by 5 bases, and the region joining them spans 13 bases. Each donor gave one peripheral blood draw, around 0.12 L on average, collected into heparinised tubes. Naive, central memory, regulatory and stem cell-like memory CD4+ T cells were sorted on a BD FACSAria II using a panel including CD45RO, CCR7, CD25, CD127, CD95 and CD27. Every sorted population had a purity above 95%. PBMCs were separated immediately by Lymphoprep density gradient centrifugation and were stained directly, without being cultured. So that batch effects would be minimized, each experiment stained and sorted samples in pairs, pairing one healthy donor with one patient.

All of the isolated RNA was reverse transcribed with the High Capacity cDNA Reverse Transcription Kit, so expressed TCRB transcripts were sequenced. Deep immunoSEQ sequencing was performed on naive, central memory and regulatory T cell samples, with an average of approximately 3.9 million total reads per sample. Sorted cells were lysed in RLT buffer, and RNA was extracted using DNase-treated RNeasy Micro or Mini kits according to cell number. Each cell subset was processed separately to prevent cross-contamination, with patient and healthy donor samples processed together. Using the immunoSEQ multiplex PCR, TCRB sequences were amplified from cDNA into 87-bp fragments spanning the CDR3 region. Sequencing of the amplicons was performed on the Illumina HiSeq platform. The original pipeline was this. PCR bias was corrected computationally using synthetic template baselines, and reads within Hamming distance 2 were collapsed, with unmergeable singletons discarded. By aligning reads against IMGT, V, D and J genes, CDR3 length, and insertions or deletions at six rearrangement sites were assigned. Within each subset, clonotype counts were normalized to sorted cell number, and only after that were true diversity and Gini coefficients computed with the tcR R package. Repertoire sharing was quantified using the overlap coefficient calculated on TCRB nucleotide sequences. Out-of-frame TCRB sequences from naive cells were analyzed as a proxy for the pre-selection repertoire. TCRdb retrieved this table from immuneACCESS and kept in-frame rearrangements only. Not all clones are present; in checked studies, unresolved V genes account for under half, and no reason is known for the remainder. V and J calls and clone size are those listed in that table; D and trimming were worked out from the DNA. This sample lists nearly 250,000 clones; 13% to 15% were detected once. The ten largest make up about 0.024% of the sample.

The source material was naive CD4+ T cells from blood. The sample's cell subset or site, from its label and the paper: true naive CD4+ T cells. The chain was built from TRBV7-2 and TRBJ2-7, with no confidently assigned D gene. The sequence was obtained from a woman in her thirties or forties in good health. The bases read TGTGCCAGCAGCCCCTCAGCGAGGCACGAGCAGTACTTC. Its amino acids are CASSPSARHEQYF.